A single sample gave rise to the 25 T cell receptor beta chains below, sequenced in a study of T cell responses to AZD1222 COVID-19 vaccine. Profiling relied on immunoSEQ multiplex PCR, and the TCRdb table lists in-frame clones only, not all of them. The profile covers around 92,000 clones, with roughly 93% appearing a single time and about 20% taken by the ten largest. This specimen was peripheral blood, taken on day 0 of AZD1222 vaccination. The source of these receptors is an adult in good health.

The chain couples TRBV7-9 to TRBJ2-7, with D possibly TRBD1 on 5 matching bases. The CDR3 contains 15 residues. Trimming left V 1 base short and J 2 bases short, with 12 bases between. Per the germline V gene, CDR1 is SEHNR and CDR2 is FQNEAQ (reference sequence). The CDR3 DNA is TGTGCCAGCAGCTTAGGGGCAGGGTCCCCCTACGAGCAGTACTTC. Its translation: CASSLGAGSPYEQYF.

This clone was detected once. V and J are TRBV7-2 and TRBJ2-7; D is possibly TRBD2 (6 bases). CDR1 SGHTA and CDR2 FQGNSA come from the germline V gene. The germline V and J ends were trimmed by 3 bases and 0 bases, with 9 bases remaining between them. The CDR3 has 14 amino acids. CDR3 sequence reads: CASSFPTSSYEQYF. The CDR3 DNA reads TGTGCCAGCAGCTTCCCGACTAGCTCCTACGAGCAGTACTTC.

The chain carries TRBV4-1 and TRBJ1-5; 7 bases line up with TRBD1. This CDR3 region has 17 residues. The junction had 9 bases not matched to a gene; V was cut back by 3 bases and J by 1 base. CDR1 MGHRA and CDR2 YSYEKL come from the germline V gene. Here the CDR3 DNA reads TGCGCCAGCAGCCACTTACCTGACAGGGTGAGCAATCAGCCCCAGCATTTT. The encoded protein is CASSHLPDRVSNQPQHF.

The DNA of the CDR3 is TGTGCCAGCAGCTTAGCTCCGGGGAGCGGTTCACCCCTCCACTTT. Translating gives CASSLAPGSGSPLHF. The rearrangement links TRBV7-2 to TRBJ1-6; D remains ambiguous. This CDR3 has 15 amino acids. The germline V gene has CDR1 SGHTA and CDR2 FQGNSA. Trimming shortened V by 0 bases and J by 9 bases, and 12 bases separated the two germline ends.

V and J are TRBV5-1 and TRBJ2-3, with 11 bases matching TRBD1. Per the germline V gene, CDR1 is SGHRS and CDR2 is YFSETQ. The CDR3 length is 17 residues. J was trimmed by 5 bases and V by 4 bases; bases with no gene match: 12. CDR3 in DNA: TGCGCCAGCAGCCCTATTCCCGGACAGGGGGCGAAAGATACGCAGTATTTT. Its translation: CASSPIPGQGAKDTQYF. Filled out from reference TRBV5-1 and TRBJ2-3, the complete variable domain reads KAGVTQTPRYLIKTRGQQVTLSCSPISGHRSVSWYQQTPGQGLQFLFEYFSETQRNKGNFPGRFSGRQFSNSRSEMNVSTLELGDSALYLCASSPIPGQGAKDTQYFGPGTRLTVL.

The chain combines TRBV5-4 with TRBJ1-2, with D hard to call. Germline assignment: CDR1 SGHNT and CDR2 YYREEE (reference sequence). The CDR3 loop spans 13 amino acids. V lost 0 bases and J 6 bases, leaving 9 bases between the germline ends. CDR3 loop: CASSLAVTDGYTF. CDR3 in DNA: TGTGCCAGCAGCTTGGCCGTCACAGATGGCTACACCTTC.

This rearrangement joins TRBV2 to TRBJ1-5, with TRBD1 matching 7 bases. The V and J ends lost 4 bases and 1 base, in that order; junction bases with no gene match: 4. The CDR3 has 15 amino acids. Germline V lookup: CDR1 SNHLY, CDR2 FYNNEI. The CDR3 reads CASSGDSLSNQPQHF. DNA for the CDR3: TGTGCCAGCAGTGGGGACAGCCTAAGCAATCAGCCCCAGCATTTT.

V and J are TRBV15 and TRBJ2-5; D call uncertain. The V gene's germline CDR1 is LNHNV and CDR2 YYDKDF (reference sequence). The V and J ends lost 3 bases and 5 bases respectively, with 16 bases between them. This CDR3 spans 15 amino acids. CDR3 nucleotides: TGTGCCACCAGCAGCGCCTTAACCGTGGCGGAGACCCAGTACTTC. As protein: CATSSALTVAETQYF.

The chain links TRBV27 to TRBJ1-1; the D gene is possibly TRBD1 (5 bases). The V end was cut by 6 bases, the J end by 6 bases, with 17 bases between. The germline V gene encodes CDR1 MNHEY and CDR2 SMNVEV (reference sequence). The CDR3 covers 14 residues. The CDR3 loop reads CASRIPGTNAEAFF. For the CDR3, the DNA is TGTGCCAGCAGGATCCCCGGGACGAATGCTGAAGCTTTCTTT.

The chain joins TRBV11-1 to TRBJ2-5; TRBD2 is a possible D gene (6 bases). There are 15 residues in the CDR3. The germline gives CDR1 SGHAT, CDR2 FQDESV (reference sequence). V lost 5 bases to trimming and J lost 7 bases, with 20 bases between them. CDR3 bases: TGTGCCAGCAGCACCACCTACGGGAGAGAGTCGACCCAGTACTTC. Encoded protein: CASSTTYGRESTQYF.

The J gene is TRBJ1-6, the V gene TRBV4-2; perhaps TRBD1 as D (5 bases). The CDR3 is 17 residues long. CDR1 is LGHNA, CDR2 YNFKEQ, per germline. V gave up 2 bases and J gave up 0 bases, with 11 bases separating them. The CDR3 loop reads CASSQMQGSSYNSPLHF. CDR3 bases: TGTGCCAGCAGCCAAATGCAGGGAAGCTCCTATAATTCACCCCTCCACTTT.

The V gene is TRBV5-8, the J gene TRBJ2-7; possibly TRBD1 for D (6 bases). The V end lost 0 bases, the J end lost 6 bases, and 7 bases lay between the germline ends. From germline, CDR1 is SGHTS and CDR2 YDEGEE. This CDR3 contains 12 residues. CDR3 bases: TGTGCCAGCAGCTTGGGAGGGGGCGAGCAGTACTTC. Amino acid sequence: CASSLGGGEQYF.

The chain links TRBV9 to TRBJ2-1; TRBD2 matches 7 bases. With 2 bases clipped from V and 1 base from J, the junction kept 15 bases outside the gene matches. Germline CDR1 SGDLS, CDR2 YYNGEE. This CDR3 comprises 19 residues. The CDR3 loop is CASSVGVGAGPPSYNEQFF. The CDR3 DNA sequence: TGTGCCAGCAGCGTGGGAGTGGGAGCGGGGCCCCCTTCCTACAATGAGCAGTTCTTC.

The J gene is TRBJ2-3, the V gene TRBV30; TRBD1 or TRBD2 may be the D gene (5 bases each). Germline CDR1 GTSNPN, CDR2 SVGIG (reference sequence). V gave up 3 bases and J gave up 0 bases, with 16 bases separating them. The length of the CDR3 is 16 residues. Written as DNA, the CDR3 is TGTGCCTGGAGGAGGGGCTTCGAGACTAGCACAGATACGCAGTATTTT. Residues: CAWRRGFETSTDTQYF.

The chain links TRBV4-1 to TRBJ2-7; tentative D call: TRBD1 (6 bases). The CDR3 loop spans 15 amino acids. Trimming cost V 6 bases and J 1 base, with 16 bases left between them. Germline V CDR1 and CDR2: MGHRA, YSYEKL. The CDR3, as DNA: TGCGCCAGCAGTCAAACCCTCAGGGGTTCCTACGAGCAGTACTTC. Translated: CASSQTLRGSYEQYF.

The chain employs TRBV6-1 and TRBJ1-3; D remains ambiguous. V lost 0 bases and J 2 bases, leaving 11 bases between the germline ends. The CDR3 consists of 16 residues. From germline, CDR1 is MNHNS and CDR2 SASEGT. CDR3 protein: CASSEAVGPTGNTIYF. In nucleotides, the CDR3 is TGTGCCAGCAGTGAAGCTGTAGGACCAACTGGAAACACCATATATTTT.

Concerning this clone: One end of the junction does not line up with germline, which may come from a read error. This chain joins TRBV29-1 and TRBJ1-3, with D maybe TRBD1 (6 bases). Germline CDR1 reads SQVTM; CDR2 reads ANQGSEA. The CDR3 is 13 residues long. CDR3 protein: CSVEIGGGSTIYF. The CDR3 coding sequence is TGCAGCGTTGAAATAGGGGGAGGAAGCACCATATATTTT.

The V gene is TRBV9, the J gene TRBJ1-4; D call uncertain. CDR1 is SGDLS, CDR2 YYNGEE, per germline. V lost 0 bases and J lost 4, with 7 bases in between. CDR3 length equals 14 residues. Here the CDR3 DNA reads TGTGCCAGCAGCGTAGGGGGTATTAATGAAAAACTGTTTTTT. This encodes CASSVGGINEKLFF.

V is TRBV29-1 and J is TRBJ2-7; 8 bases are a match to TRBD2. The CDR3 runs 13 residues. V trimming: 2 bases; J trimming: 1 base; junction bases outside the gene matches: 1. Germline CDR1 is SQVTM and CDR2 is ANQGSEA. The CDR3 region is CSVERGGSYEQYF. The CDR3 nucleotides are TGCAGCGTTGAACGGGGGGGTTCCTACGAGCAGTACTTC.

The chain recombines TRBV6-6 with TRBJ2-7; D not resolved. The CDR3 spans 13 residues. Looked up from germline, CDR1 is MNHNY and CDR2 is SVGAGI (reference sequence). Trimming left V 0 bases short and J 2 bases short, with 5 bases between. CDR3 residues: CASSYSGTYEQYF. CDR3 coding DNA: TGTGCCAGCAGTTACTCGGGGACCTACGAGCAGTACTTC.

The chain couples TRBV12-5 to TRBJ1-6, with 7 bases matching TRBD1. CDR1 is LGHNT and CDR2 is FRNRAP in the germline V gene. The V and J ends lost 1 base and 7 bases, in that order; junction bases with no gene match: 7. The CDR3 loop spans 16 amino acids. The CDR3 DNA sequence: TGTGCTAGTGGTTTGGACAGGGGTGGCGCGAATTCACCCCTCCACTTT. It codes for CASGLDRGGANSPLHF.

The genes are TRBV7-2 and TRBJ1-3; TRBD1 matches at 7 bases. The CDR3 covers 15 residues. Germline CDR1 and CDR2: SGHTA and FQGNSA. The junction had 7 bases not matched to a gene; V was cut back by 4 bases and J by 4 bases. CDR3 coding DNA: TGTGCCAGCAGCTATAATACAGGGGCCGGAAACACCATATATTTT. This gives the protein CASSYNTGAGNTIYF.

The chain has TRBV10-3 and TRBJ1-2, with D tentatively TRBD1 (5 bases). From germline, CDR1 is ENHRY and CDR2 SYGVKD. The germline V and J ends were trimmed by 0 bases and 10 bases, with 15 bases remaining between them. The CDR3 extends over 14 amino acids. The CDR3: CAISESSDSFVYTF. The DNA of the CDR3 is TGTGCCATCAGTGAGTCGTCCGACAGCTTCGTCTACACCTTC.

The V call is TRBV5-5, the J call TRBJ2-5, with D unclear. The CDR3 has 15 residues. V lost 0 bases and J lost 4, with 13 bases in between. Germline values: CDR1 SGHKS, CDR2 YYEKEE (reference sequence). This chain's CDR3 is CASSLVSGLRETQYF. The CDR3 DNA sequence: TGTGCCAGCAGCTTGGTTTCTGGGCTTCGAGAGACCCAGTACTTC.

The rearrangement links TRBV4-3 to TRBJ1-2; the D is unclear. Per the germline V gene, CDR1 is LGHNA and CDR2 is YSLEER. V was shortened by 0 bases and J by 4 bases, with 12 bases between the two germline ends. The CDR3 runs to 15 residues. Here the CDR3 reads CASSQDLGQLYGYTF. The CDR3 DNA reads TGCGCCAGCAGCCAAGATCTTGGGCAGCTCTATGGCTACACCTTC.